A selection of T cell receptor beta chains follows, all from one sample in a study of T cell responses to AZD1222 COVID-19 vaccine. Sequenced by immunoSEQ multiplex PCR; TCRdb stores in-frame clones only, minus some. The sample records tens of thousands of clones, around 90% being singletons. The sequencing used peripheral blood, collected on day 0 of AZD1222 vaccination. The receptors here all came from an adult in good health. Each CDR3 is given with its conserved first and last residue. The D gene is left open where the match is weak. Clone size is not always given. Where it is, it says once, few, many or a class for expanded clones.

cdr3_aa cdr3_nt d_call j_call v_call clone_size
CASSLQGQETQYF TGTGCCAGTAGTTTACAGGGTCAAGAGACCCAGTACTTC . TRBJ2-5 TRBV19 .
CASSIDRPGNTIYF TGTGCCAGTAGTATAGACAGGCCGGGGAACACCATATATTTT . TRBJ1-3 TRBV19 .
CASSNPGQSSYEQYF TGTGCCAGTAGTAACCCGGGACAGAGCTCCTACGAGCAGTACTTC TRBD1 TRBJ2-7 TRBV19 once
CASSRGTESSTDTQYF TGCGCCAGCAGCAGAGGGACAGAATCTAGCACAGATACGCAGTATTTT TRBD1 TRBJ2-3 TRBV5-1 .
CASSISGGGHEQYF TGTGCCAGCAGCATCTCAGGGGGGGGGCACGAGCAGTACTTC . TRBJ2-7 TRBV21-1 .
CASSQDHRGGYTF TGTGCCAGCAGCCAAGATCATAGAGGGGGCTACACCTTC . TRBJ1-2 TRBV14 .
CASSLTSDTQYF TGTGCCAGCAGCTTAACCTCAGATACGCAGTATTTT . TRBJ2-3 TRBV11-1 .
CASSFLGQWGSNEKLFF TGTGCCAGCAGTTTTCTGGGACAGTGGGGGTCTAATGAAAAACTGTTTTTT TRBD1 TRBJ1-4 TRBV28 .
CASSRDGYEQYF TGTGCCAGCAGTCGGGACGGCTACGAGCAGTACTTC . TRBJ2-7 TRBV27 few
CASSALVNNSPLHF TGTGCCAGCAGCGCGCTTGTAAACAATTCACCCCTCCACTTT . TRBJ1-6 TRBV6-6 .
CATSDLGPSSGLDEQFF TGTGCCACCAGTGATTTGGGGCCTAGTTCTGGCTTGGATGAGCAGTTCTTC . TRBJ2-1 TRBV24-1 .
CSVDRQGGGYTF TGCAGCGTTGATCGACAGGGGGGCGGCTACACCTTC TRBD1 TRBJ1-2 TRBV29-1 .
CSAWTGTSTDTQYF TGCAGCGCATGGACAGGGACTAGCACAGATACGCAGTATTTT TRBD1 TRBJ2-3 TRBV29-1 once
CASSAPGQSFYEQYF TGCGCCAGCAGCGCTCCGGGACAGAGTTTCTACGAGCAGTACTTC TRBD1 TRBJ2-7 TRBV4-1 few
CASSPSRRGPDTQYF TGCGCCAGCAGCCCGAGTAGAAGGGGCCCAGATACGCAGTATTTT . TRBJ2-3 TRBV4-3 .
CSVDRPHRGQETQYF TGCAGCGTGGACCGGCCTCACAGGGGGCAAGAGACCCAGTACTTC TRBD1 TRBJ2-5 TRBV29-1 .
CASSLAGGGNTEAFF TGTGCCAGCAGCTTGGCTGGGGGGGGGAACACTGAAGCTTTCTTT . TRBJ1-1 TRBV5-4 .
CASSIGQGYEQYF TGTGCCAGTAGTATAGGACAGGGGTACGAGCAGTACTTC TRBD1 TRBJ2-7 TRBV19 .
CASSLVFNEQFF TGTGCCAGCAGCTTAGTTTTTAATGAGCAGTTCTTC . TRBJ2-1 TRBV11-2 .
CASSHPLSNTEAFF TGTGCCAGCAGCCACCCCCTGTCGAACACTGAAGCTTTCTTT . TRBJ1-1 TRBV4-2 .
CASSLGIPGNTIYF TGTGCCAGCAGTTTAGGGATCCCGGGAAACACCATATATTTT . TRBJ1-3 TRBV28 .
CASSQSARDSNQPQHF TGCGCCAGCAGTCAATCGGCCAGGGATAGCAATCAGCCCCAGCATTTT . TRBJ1-5 TRBV23-1 once
CSVEVRGGEKLFF TGCAGCGTTGAAGTCAGGGGAGGTGAAAAACTGTTTTTT . TRBJ1-4 TRBV29-1 .
CASTHYYEQYF TGTGCCAGCACCCACTACTACGAGCAGTACTTC . TRBJ2-7 TRBV11-2 .
CASSPPNRGSGNTIYF TGTGCCAGCTCACCACCAAACAGGGGGTCTGGAAACACCATATATTTT TRBD1 TRBJ1-3 TRBV18 .
CASSEWGLMNTEAFF TGTGCCAGCAGTGAATGGGGGCTTATGAACACTGAAGCTTTCTTT . TRBJ1-1 TRBV25-1 .
CASSAPPTGKETQYF TGTGCCAGTAGTGCCCCTCCTACAGGGAAAGAGACCCAGTACTTC . TRBJ2-5 TRBV19 .
CASSVSGGELFF TGTGCCAGCAGCGTATCGGGCGGGGAGCTGTTTTTT . TRBJ2-2 TRBV9 .
CASSLAPAGGRETQYF TGTGCCAGCAGCTTGGCCCCAGCGGGGGGGCGAGAGACCCAGTACTTC TRBD2 TRBJ2-5 TRBV5-6 .
CASSRRGGQTEAFF TGTGCCAGCTCCAGGAGGGGGGGCCAAACTGAAGCTTTCTTT . TRBJ1-1 TRBV19 once
CASSQPPAGGELFF TGCGCCAGCAGCCAACCGCCGGCGGGCGGGGAGCTGTTTTTT . TRBJ2-2 TRBV5-1 once
CASSPTGAASGNTIYF TGTGCCAGCAGCCCGACAGGTGCGGCCTCTGGAAACACCATATATTTT . TRBJ1-3 TRBV4-2 once
CASSSPPQPQHF TGTGCCAGCAGCTCTCCGCCACAGCCCCAGCATTTT . TRBJ1-5 TRBV12-3/TRBV12-4 once
CASSEGWTSGRAADTQYF TGTGCCAGCAGTGAAGGCTGGACTAGCGGGAGGGCGGCAGATACGCAGTATTTT TRBD2 TRBJ2-3 TRBV6-1 .
CASSPDGGYEQYF TGTGCCAGCTCACCAGACGGCGGTTACGAGCAGTACTTC . TRBJ2-7 TRBV18 .
CASNRQPGLGFNEQFF TGTGCCAGCAACCGACAACCGGGACTAGGATTTAATGAGCAGTTCTTC TRBD2 TRBJ2-1 TRBV9 .
CASSKRTELVF TGTGCCAGTAGTAAACGGACGGAACTGGTCTTT . TRBJ1-1 TRBV19 .
CATSEGTMSTGELFF TGTGCCACCAGTGAGGGGACTATGAGCACCGGGGAGCTGTTTTTT TRBD2 TRBJ2-2 TRBV24-1 .
CASSTGTRGNTIYF TGTGCCAGCTCTACAGGGACCCGCGGGAACACCATATATTTT . TRBJ1-3 TRBV18 .
CASSERSSGANVLTF TGTGCCAGCAGTGAAAGAAGCTCTGGGGCCAACGTCCTGACTTTC . TRBJ2-6 TRBV6-1 .
CASSLQVQSTDTQYF TGTGCCAGCAGCTTGCAGGTACAGAGCACAGATACGCAGTATTTT . TRBJ2-3 TRBV7-6 .
CASSKVADTMNTEAFF TGTGCCAGCAGCAAAGTAGCGGACACGATGAACACTGAAGCTTTCTTT . TRBJ1-1 TRBV21-1 few
CAISGGKNYGYTF TGTGCCATCAGTGGGGGCAAGAACTATGGCTACACCTTC . TRBJ1-2 TRBV10-3 .
CASSQVIEDRGYEQYF TGTGCCAGCAGCCAAGTTATCGAGGACAGGGGGTACGAGCAGTACTTC TRBD1 TRBJ2-7 TRBV14 once
CASSSRGVNYEQYF TGTGCCAGCTCCTCTCGCGGGGTAAACTACGAGCAGTACTTC . TRBJ2-7 TRBV11-2 .
CATGDYSNYEQYF TGTGCCACCGGGGACTATTCAAACTACGAGCAGTACTTC TRBD2 TRBJ2-7 TRBV10-3 .
CASSGQPYTDTQYF TGTGCCAGTAGCGGACAGCCCTACACAGATACGCAGTATTTT . TRBJ2-3 TRBV19 .
CASSMGSHYEQYF TGTGCCAGTAGTATGGGGAGCCACTACGAGCAGTACTTC . TRBJ2-7 TRBV19 .
CASRFPTEAHEQYF TGTGCAAGTCGCTTTCCTACAGAGGCCCACGAGCAGTACTTC . TRBJ2-7 TRBV12-2 .
CASISESGTDTQYF TGTGCCAGCATATCTGAGTCGGGCACAGATACGCAGTATTTT . TRBJ2-3 TRBV6-5 .
CASSLAGDEQFF TGTGCCAGCAGCCTAGCGGGCGATGAGCAGTTCTTC TRBD2 TRBJ2-1 TRBV5-6 .
CASSMGQGGNQPQHF TGTGCCAGCAGCATGGGACAGGGAGGCAATCAGCCCCAGCATTTT TRBD1 TRBJ1-5 TRBV6-5 .
CASSFIPPGQGAPLHF TGTGCCAGCAGTTTTATCCCCCCGGGACAGGGGGCCCCCCTCCACTTT TRBD1 TRBJ1-6 TRBV27 .
CASSSRDRRVTYEQYF TGTGCCAGCAGCTCCCGGGACAGGAGGGTAACCTACGAGCAGTACTTC . TRBJ2-7 TRBV21-1 .
CASRRTGTGAYGYTF TGTGCCAGCAGAAGAACCGGGACAGGGGCCTATGGCTACACCTTC TRBD1 TRBJ1-2 TRBV6-4 .